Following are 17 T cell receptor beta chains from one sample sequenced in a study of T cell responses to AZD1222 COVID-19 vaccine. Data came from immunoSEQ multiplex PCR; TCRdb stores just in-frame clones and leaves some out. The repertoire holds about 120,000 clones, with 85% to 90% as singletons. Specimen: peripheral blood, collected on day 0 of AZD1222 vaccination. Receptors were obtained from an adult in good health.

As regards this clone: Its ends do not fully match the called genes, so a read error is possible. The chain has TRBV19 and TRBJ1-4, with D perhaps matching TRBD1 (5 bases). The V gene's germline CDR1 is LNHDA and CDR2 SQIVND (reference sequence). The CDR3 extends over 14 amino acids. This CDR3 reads CASRIGTLNEKLFF. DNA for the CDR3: TGTGCCAGTAGGATAGGGACGTTAAATGAAAAACTGTTTTTT. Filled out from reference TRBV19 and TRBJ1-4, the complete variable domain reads DGGITQSPKYLFRKEGQNVTLSCEQNLNHDAMYWYRQDPGQGLRLIYYSQIVNDFQKGDIAEGYSVSREKKESFPLTVTSAQKNPTAFYLCASRIGTLNEKLFFGSGTQLSVL.

The CDR3 region is CASTILPGPNYGYTF. DNA of the CDR3: TGTGCCAGCACCATATTACCGGGACCGAACTATGGCTACACCTTC. The V gene is TRBV28, the J gene TRBJ1-2; D possibly corresponds to TRBD1 (5 bases). The V and J ends lost 7 bases and 2 bases respectively, with 17 bases between them. Germline-derived CDR1 and CDR2 are MDHEN and SYDVKM. The CDR3 spans 15 residues.

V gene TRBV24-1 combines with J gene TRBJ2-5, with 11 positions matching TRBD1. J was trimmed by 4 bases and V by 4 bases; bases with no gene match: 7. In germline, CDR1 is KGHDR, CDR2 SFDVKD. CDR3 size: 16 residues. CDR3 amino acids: CATSDSRTGGAETQYF. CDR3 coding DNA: TGTGCCACCAGTGACTCCCGGACAGGGGGCGCAGAGACCCAGTACTTC.

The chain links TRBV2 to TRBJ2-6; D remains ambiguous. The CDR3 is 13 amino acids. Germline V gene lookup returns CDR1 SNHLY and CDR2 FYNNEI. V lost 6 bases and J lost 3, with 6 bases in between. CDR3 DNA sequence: TGTGCCAGCAGCTCCGGTGGGGCCAACGTCCTGACTTTC. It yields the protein CASSSGGANVLTF.

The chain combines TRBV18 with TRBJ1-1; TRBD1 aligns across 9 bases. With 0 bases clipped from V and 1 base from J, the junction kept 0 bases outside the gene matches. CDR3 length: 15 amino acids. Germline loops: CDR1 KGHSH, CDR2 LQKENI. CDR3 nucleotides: TGTGCCAGCTCACCACCGGGACAGGGGAACACTGAAGCTTTCTTT. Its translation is CASSPPGQGNTEAFF.

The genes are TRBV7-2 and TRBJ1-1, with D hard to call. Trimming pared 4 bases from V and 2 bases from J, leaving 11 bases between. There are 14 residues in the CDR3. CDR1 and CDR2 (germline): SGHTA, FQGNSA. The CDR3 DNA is TGTGCCAGCAGCTCTACCTCCCTAAACACTGAAGCTTTCTTT. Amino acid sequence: CASSSTSLNTEAFF.

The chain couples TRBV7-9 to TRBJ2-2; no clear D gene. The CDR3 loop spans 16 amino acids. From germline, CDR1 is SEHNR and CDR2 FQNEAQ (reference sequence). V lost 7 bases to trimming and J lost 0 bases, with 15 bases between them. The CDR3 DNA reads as TGTGCCAGCATCGTTAATGCGTTTTCGAACACCGGGGAGCTGTTTTTT. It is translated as CASIVNAFSNTGELFF.

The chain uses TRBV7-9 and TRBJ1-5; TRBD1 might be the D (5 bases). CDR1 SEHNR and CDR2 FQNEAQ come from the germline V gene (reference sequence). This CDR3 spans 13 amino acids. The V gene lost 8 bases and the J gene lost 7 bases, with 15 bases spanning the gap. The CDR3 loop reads CASDGGGGQPQHF. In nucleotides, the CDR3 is TGTGCCAGCGATGGGGGGGGTGGACAGCCCCAGCATTTT.

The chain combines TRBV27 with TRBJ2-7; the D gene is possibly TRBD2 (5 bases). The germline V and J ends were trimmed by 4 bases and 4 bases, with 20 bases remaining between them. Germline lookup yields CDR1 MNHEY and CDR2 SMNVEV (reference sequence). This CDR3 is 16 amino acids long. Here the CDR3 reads CASSSERTASSYEQYF. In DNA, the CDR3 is TGTGCCAGCAGTTCCGAGCGGACGGCTAGCTCTTACGAGCAGTACTTC.

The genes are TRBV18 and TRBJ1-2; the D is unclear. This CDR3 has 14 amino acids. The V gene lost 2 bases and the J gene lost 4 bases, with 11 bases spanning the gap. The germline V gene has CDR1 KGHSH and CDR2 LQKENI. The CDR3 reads CASSPAREAYGYTF. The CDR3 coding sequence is TGTGCCAGCTCACCAGCAAGGGAAGCCTATGGCTACACCTTC.

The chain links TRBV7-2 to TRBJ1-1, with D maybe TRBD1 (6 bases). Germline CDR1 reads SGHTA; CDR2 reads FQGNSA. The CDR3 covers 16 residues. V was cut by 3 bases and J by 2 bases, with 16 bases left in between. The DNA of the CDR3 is TGTGCCAGCAGCTTCCCGGGGGCTACAGGAAACACTGAAGCTTTCTTT. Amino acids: CASSFPGATGNTEAFF.

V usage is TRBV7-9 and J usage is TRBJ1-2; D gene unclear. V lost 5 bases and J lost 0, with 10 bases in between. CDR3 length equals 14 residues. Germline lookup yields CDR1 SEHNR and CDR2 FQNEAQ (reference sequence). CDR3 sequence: CASSVQRTNYGYTF. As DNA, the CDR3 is TGTGCCAGCAGCGTACAGCGAACTAACTATGGCTACACCTTC.

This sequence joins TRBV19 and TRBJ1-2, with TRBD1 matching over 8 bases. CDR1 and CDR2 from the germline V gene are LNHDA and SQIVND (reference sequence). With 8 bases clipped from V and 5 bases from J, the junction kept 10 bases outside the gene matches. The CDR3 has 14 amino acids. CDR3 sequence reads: CASRETGAGYGYTF. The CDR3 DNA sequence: TGTGCCAGTCGGGAGACAGGGGCTGGGTATGGCTACACCTTC.

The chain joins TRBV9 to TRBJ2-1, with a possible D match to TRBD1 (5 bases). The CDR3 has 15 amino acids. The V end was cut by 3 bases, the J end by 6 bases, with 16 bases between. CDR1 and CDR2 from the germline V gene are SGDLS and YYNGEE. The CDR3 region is CASSGGVGLLNEQFF. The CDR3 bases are TGTGCCAGCAGCGGCGGAGTGGGGCTACTCAATGAGCAGTTCTTC.

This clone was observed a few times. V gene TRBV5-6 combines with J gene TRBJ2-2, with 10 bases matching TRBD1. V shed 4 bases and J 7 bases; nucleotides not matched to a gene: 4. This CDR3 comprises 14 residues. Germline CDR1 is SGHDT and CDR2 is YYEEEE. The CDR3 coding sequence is TGTGCCAGCAGCCGACAGGGGGCCGGCGGGGAGCTGTTTTTT. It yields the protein CASSRQGAGGELFF. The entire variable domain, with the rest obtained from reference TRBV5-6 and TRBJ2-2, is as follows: DAGVTQSPTHLIKTRGQQVTLRCSPKSGHDTVSWYQQALGQGPQFIFQYYEEEERQRGNFPDRFSGHQFPNYSSELNVNALLLGDSALYLCASSRQGAGGELFFGEGSRLTVL.

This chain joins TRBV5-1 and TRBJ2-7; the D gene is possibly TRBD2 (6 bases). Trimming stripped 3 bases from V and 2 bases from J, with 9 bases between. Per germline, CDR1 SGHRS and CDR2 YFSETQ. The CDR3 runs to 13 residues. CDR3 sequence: CASSSGGAYEQYF. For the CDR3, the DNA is TGCGCCAGCAGCTCCGGAGGGGCCTACGAGCAGTACTTC.

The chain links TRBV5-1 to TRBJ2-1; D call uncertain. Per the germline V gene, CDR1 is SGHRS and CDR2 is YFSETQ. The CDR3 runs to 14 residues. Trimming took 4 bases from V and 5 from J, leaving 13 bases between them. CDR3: CASSLESTHNEQFF. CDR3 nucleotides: TGCGCCAGCAGCCTGGAATCGACCCACAATGAGCAGTTCTTC.